These 28 T cell receptor beta chains came from one sample sequenced in a study of CD4+ T cells in melanoma. Sequencing was performed with immunoSEQ multiplex PCR; in TCRdb, only in-frame clones are kept and a portion is missing. The sample gives 110,000 to 150,000 clones, around 90% of which show up once; about 1.5% is in the top ten. These receptors were taken from a human donor with melanoma.

CDR3 region: CASSSQHVGGLTYSPLHF. CDR3 bases: TGTGCCAGCAGCTCCCAGCATGTAGGGGGATTAACCTATTCACCCCTCCACTTT. V and J are TRBV7-8 and TRBJ1-6, with a tentative D call TRBD1 (6 bases). Looked up from germline, CDR1 is SGHVS and CDR2 is FQNEAQ. The germline V and J ends were trimmed by 4 bases and 8 bases, with 24 bases remaining between them. This CDR3 comprises 18 residues.

Notes on this clone: At one of its ends the junction is not consistent with the germline gene, which may arise from a read error. The chain employs TRBV4-1 and TRBJ1-6, with unresolved D. This CDR3 contains 15 residues. The V gene's germline CDR1 is MGHRA and CDR2 YSYEKL. CDR3 amino acids: CASSQGETYNSPLHF. The CDR3 nucleotides read TGCGCCAGCAGCCAAGGGGAGACCTACAATTCACCCCTCCACTTT.

V gene TRBV9 combines with J gene TRBJ1-2; 9 bases align to TRBD1. CDR3 size: 14 residues. Per germline, CDR1 SGDLS and CDR2 YYNGEE. V shed 3 bases, J shed 1 base, and the junction held 1 base outside the gene matches. DNA of the CDR3: TGTGCCAGCAGCGCGGGACAGGGTAACTATGGCTACACCTTC. The encoded protein is CASSAGQGNYGYTF.

The chain combines TRBV25-1 with TRBJ2-2; D is possibly TRBD1 (6 bases). The CDR3 totals 17 residues. Germline CDR1 and CDR2: MGHDK and SYGVNS. The V and J ends lost 6 bases and 4 bases respectively, with 21 bases between them. CDR3 sequence: CASRGGATNLPTGELFF. The CDR3 DNA reads TGTGCCAGCAGAGGGGGAGCTACTAATCTCCCCACCGGGGAGCTGTTTTTT.

The CDR3 DNA reads as TGTGCCAGCCGGAGAGAGTTTAGCACAGATACGCAGTATTTT. Protein: CASRREFSTDTQYF. The chain employs TRBV6-4 and TRBJ2-3, with no clear D. From germline, CDR1 is MRHNA and CDR2 SNTAGT. The V gene lost 8 bases and the J gene lost 0 bases, with 12 bases spanning the gap. This CDR3 is built from 14 residues.

The chain employs TRBV2 and TRBJ1-1, with no clear D. This CDR3 contains 14 residues. Germline V gives CDR1 SNHLY, CDR2 FYNNEI. The ends were cut back, 4 bases at V and 4 bases at J, with 13 bases in the middle. In DNA, the CDR3 is TGTGCCAGCAGTGCATTGTGGGAAGGCACTGAAGCTTTCTTT. Encoded protein: CASSALWEGTEAFF. Full variable domain (outside the CDR3, taken from reference TRBV2 and TRBJ1-1): EPEVTQTPSHQVTQMGQEVILRCVPISNHLYFYWYRQILGQKVEFLVSFYNNEISEKSEIFDDQFSVERPDGSNFTLKIRSTKLEDSAMYFCASSALWEGTEAFFGQGTRLTVV.

V usage is TRBV12-5 and J usage is TRBJ2-2; the match to TRBD2 covers 7 bases. Germline V lookup: CDR1 LGHNT, CDR2 FRNRAP. The CDR3 totals 13 residues. V trimming: 4 bases; J trimming: 6 bases; junction bases outside the gene matches: 2. The CDR3 bases are TGTGCTAGTGGTTCCGGGGGGTCCGGGGAGCTGTTTTTT. Its translation: CASGSGGSGELFF.

The rearrangement links TRBV7-6 to TRBJ2-1; 12 nucleotides align to TRBD2. Germline lookup yields CDR1 SGHVS and CDR2 FNYEAQ. The trim removed 4 bases at V and 4 bases at J, leaving 5 bases unmatched. The CDR3 loop spans 16 amino acids. CDR3 nucleotides: TGTGCCAGCAGCTCAGAAGGGACTAGCGGGTACAATGAGCAGTTCTTC. Encoded protein: CASSSEGTSGYNEQFF. The full variable domain, rest sourced from reference TRBV7-6 and TRBJ2-1, is GAGVSQSPRYKVTKRGQDVALRCDPISGHVSLYWYRQALGQGPEFLTYFNYEAQQDKSGLPNDRFSAERPEGSISTLTIQRTEQRDSAMYRCASSSEGTSGYNEQFFGPGTRLTVL.

This clone was seen a handful of times. CDR3 nucleotides: TGTGCCAGCAGCTCCAGCGAAAACAGGGGTAGCAGTGAAAAACTGTTTTTT. Translated, it gives CASSSSENRGSSEKLFF. The chain couples TRBV5-6 to TRBJ1-4, with TRBD1 matching over 7 bases. Germline trimming cut 3 bases from V and 7 bases from J; bases unmatched to any gene: 15. The CDR3 totals 17 residues. CDR1 and CDR2 from the germline V gene are SGHDT and YYEEEE.

CDR3 nucleotide sequence: TGTGCCAGCAGCTTAGGGGGGAAGGTCGGCTACACCTTC. Its protein product is CASSLGGKVGYTF. V gene TRBV7-8 combines with J gene TRBJ1-2; D is perhaps TRBD1 (5 bases). V gave up 1 base and J gave up 8 bases, with 11 bases separating them. CDR1 and CDR2 from the germline V gene are SGHVS and FQNEAQ. This CDR3 spans 13 amino acids.

The CDR3 reads CASSLRGNTEAFF. DNA for the CDR3: TGTGCCAGCAGCCTCAGGGGGAACACTGAAGCTTTCTTT. This chain joins TRBV5-4 and TRBJ1-1, with D possibly being TRBD1 (6 bases). The CDR3 runs 13 residues. Trimming took 4 bases from V and 1 from J, leaving 8 bases between them. Germline loops: CDR1 SGHNT, CDR2 YYREEE (reference sequence).

The chain carries TRBV19 and TRBJ1-2; D gene uncertain. V dropped 7 bases and J dropped 6 bases, with 18 bases sitting between them. CDR1 LNHDA and CDR2 SQIVND come from the germline V gene (reference sequence). This CDR3 contains 14 residues. The chain's CDR3 is CASISGANGNGYTF. CDR3 coding DNA: TGTGCCAGTATTTCGGGTGCGAACGGGAATGGCTACACCTTC.

The chain combines TRBV5-1 with TRBJ2-1; no reliable D call. This CDR3 is 14 amino acids long. CDR1 and CDR2 (germline): SGHRS, YFSETQ. The V end was cut by 5 bases, the J end by 4 bases, with 13 bases between. For the CDR3, the DNA is TGCGCCAGCAGAAGGGATGGGTCATACAATGAGCAGTTCTTC. It specifies CASRRDGSYNEQFF.

The rearrangement joins TRBV7-3 to TRBJ2-2; no definite D call. This CDR3 has 16 residues. Germline assignment: CDR1 SGHTA and CDR2 FQGTGA. Trimming removed 5 bases at V and 1 base at J, with 14 bases between. The CDR3 spells CASSEKVGWNTGELFF. The CDR3 coding sequence is TGTGCCAGCAGCGAAAAGGTCGGCTGGAACACCGGGGAGCTGTTTTTT.

V is TRBV29-1 and J is TRBJ2-3; 8 bases map to TRBD2. The germline V gene has CDR1 SQVTM and CDR2 ANQGSEA. CDR3 length: 16 amino acids. V shed 0 bases, J shed 3 bases, and the junction held 8 bases outside the gene matches. CDR3 bases: TGCAGCGTTGAAGACCTAAGCGGGGGTCGGACAGATACGCAGTATTTT. The encoded protein is CSVEDLSGGRTDTQYF.

This chain uses TRBV18 with TRBJ1-5; D is perhaps TRBD1 (6 bases). Germline V gene data show CDR1 as KGHSH and CDR2 as LQKENI. This CDR3 is built from 15 residues. The V end was cut by 2 bases, the J end by 4 bases, with 12 bases between. The CDR3 DNA reads as TGTGCCAGCTCACCATCTACAGGGACTAATCAGCCCCAGCATTTT. Translating gives CASSPSTGTNQPQHF. The whole variable domain, filled in from reference TRBV18 and TRBJ1-5, reads NAGVMQNPRHLVRRRGQEARLRCSPMKGHSHVYWYRQLPEEGLKFMVYLQKENIIDESGMPKERFSAEFPKEGPSILRIQQVVRGDSAAYFCASSPSTGTNQPQHFGDGTRLSIL.

V is TRBV7-9 and J is TRBJ1-6, with 8 bases fitting TRBD1. The germline gives CDR1 SEHNR, CDR2 FQNEAQ (reference sequence). The trim removed 2 bases at V and 11 bases at J, leaving 2 bases unmatched. The CDR3 is 13 amino acids. CDR3 bases: TGTGCCAGCAGCTTAACAGGGGGGACACCCCTCCACTTT. This translates into CASSLTGGTPLHF. Together with reference TRBV7-9 and TRBJ1-6, the CDR3 gives the full variable domain: DTGVSQNPRHKITKRGQNVTFRCDPISEHNRLYWYRQTLGQGPEFLTYFQNEAQLEKSRLLSDRFSAERPKGSFSTLEIQRTEQGDSAMYLCASSLTGGTPLHFGNGTRLTVT.

This clone has a single count. The genes are TRBV5-8 and TRBJ2-7; 8 bases agree with TRBD2. The V gene end was trimmed by 5 bases and the J gene end by 0 bases; junction bases not matched to a gene: 7. Looked up from germline, CDR1 is SGHTS and CDR2 is YDEGEE. The CDR3 consists of 15 residues. The CDR3 is CASRKAGDSSYEQYF. The CDR3 bases are TGTGCCAGCAGAAAAGCGGGGGATAGCTCCTACGAGCAGTACTTC.

The CDR3 loop is CASSSGGADTQYF. The CDR3 coding sequence is TGCGCCAGCAGCTCGGGGGGGGCAGATACGCAGTATTTT. The rearrangement joins TRBV5-1 to TRBJ2-3; 8 nucleotides line up with TRBD2. The trim removed 3 bases at V and 4 bases at J, leaving 1 base unmatched. The CDR3 is 13 residues long. The germline gives CDR1 SGHRS, CDR2 YFSETQ. Supplemented by reference TRBV5-1 and TRBJ2-3, the full variable domain reads KAGVTQTPRYLIKTRGQQVTLSCSPISGHRSVSWYQQTPGQGLQFLFEYFSETQRNKGNFPGRFSGRQFSNSRSEMNVSTLELGDSALYLCASSSGGADTQYFGPGTRLTVL.

The chain employs TRBV5-1 and TRBJ2-7; 8 bases are a match to TRBD1. CDR1 and CDR2 from the germline V gene are SGHRS and YFSETQ. V was pared by 4 bases and J by 3 bases, with 9 bases of the junction left unmatched. The CDR3 sequence is 15 residues long. The CDR3 bases are TGCGCCAGCAGCCCTGGGACAGGTACTAGCTACGAGCAGTACTTC. Translating gives CASSPGTGTSYEQYF.

The chain combines TRBV20-1 with TRBJ1-1; no clear D gene. Per germline, CDR1 DFQATT and CDR2 SNEGSKA (reference sequence). V dropped 6 bases and J dropped 2 bases, with 7 bases sitting between them. The CDR3 sequence is 11 residues long. The CDR3 DNA reads as TGCAGTGCCCCCATAAACACTGAAGCTTTCTTT. This sequence encodes CSAPINTEAFF.

The gene calls are TRBV7-2 and TRBJ2-5; D is unresolved. V was clipped by 1 base and J by 5 bases, with 17 bases between them. CDR1 is SGHTA, CDR2 FQGNSA, per germline. CDR3 size: 16 residues. The CDR3 sequence is CASSLEWSPTRETQYF. The DNA of the CDR3 is TGTGCCAGCAGCTTAGAATGGAGTCCCACTCGGGAGACCCAGTACTTC.

The rearrangement links TRBV9 to TRBJ2-3; D gene uncertain. This CDR3 spans 12 amino acids. CDR1 and CDR2 (germline): SGDLS, YYNGEE. V lost 3 bases to trimming and J lost 5 bases, with 7 bases between them. The CDR3 region has the DNA TGTGCCAGCAGCGAGCAAAGAGATACGCAGTATTTT. As protein: CASSEQRDTQYF.

The chain carries TRBV7-6 and TRBJ1-1, with 8 positions matching TRBD1. V was pared by 0 bases and J by 4 bases, with 10 bases of the junction left unmatched. The CDR3 runs to 17 residues. Germline V gene data show CDR1 as SGHVS and CDR2 as FNYEAQ. The CDR3 reads CASSLAAGTGPLTEAFF. DNA for the CDR3: TGTGCCAGCAGCTTAGCGGCCGGGACAGGTCCACTCACTGAAGCTTTCTTT.

The chain is built from TRBV4-1 and TRBJ2-3, with D perhaps given as TRBD1 or TRBD2 (6 bases each). The CDR3 length is 17 residues. V lost 4 bases to trimming and J lost 6 bases, with 23 bases between them. Germline V gene sequence: CDR1 MGHRA, CDR2 YSYEKL. The CDR3 DNA follows: TGCGCCAGCAGCCGGGGGGCCGGACTACCAATTTTGGATACGCAGTATTTT. It translates to CASSRGAGLPILDTQYF.

This chain connects TRBV6-5 to TRBJ2-1; TRBD1 matches 7 bases. The trim removed 7 bases at V and 6 bases at J, leaving 6 bases unmatched. Germline V CDR1 and CDR2: MNHEY, SVGAGI. The CDR3 length is 13 residues. CDR3: CASKGTESNEQFF. CDR3 nucleotide sequence: TGTGCCAGCAAAGGGACAGAGTCCAATGAGCAGTTCTTC.

V gene TRBV19 combines with J gene TRBJ1-1, with D unclear. From germline, CDR1 is LNHDA and CDR2 SQIVND (reference sequence). The CDR3 length is 15 residues. Trimming cost V 6 bases and J 1 base, with 15 bases left between them. The CDR3 sequence is CASSPNPTRNTEAFF. The CDR3 DNA follows: TGTGCCAGTAGCCCCAACCCGACACGGAACACTGAAGCTTTCTTT.

In this sample, this clone turned up once. The rearrangement links TRBV29-1 to TRBJ2-5, with D maybe TRBD1 (6 bases). Germline CDR1 reads SQVTM; CDR2 reads ANQGSEA. The V end was cut by 4 bases, the J end by 1 base, with 7 bases between. CDR3 length: 12 residues. CDR3 DNA: TGCAGCGTTGGGGGGCTCCAAGAGACCCAGTACTTC. Encoded protein: CSVGGLQETQYF.